This passage covers 13 T cell receptor beta chains from one sample sequenced in a study of identical twins. TCRdb re-derived calls from the 5' RACE reads in MiXCR, one entry per CDR3 protein. The sample includes 1.5 million or so distinct CDR3 sequences, about 32% of them seen just once. Sequenced sample: cord blood. The origin of the receptors is a newborn girl in good health.

This clonotype was counted ten times or more. The chain has TRBV12-3 or TRBV12-4 and TRBJ1-4; TRBD1 aligns across 8 bases. The CDR3 totals 15 residues. J lost 1 base, V lost 3 bases, and 1 base had no gene match. CDR3 DNA sequence: TGTGCCAGCAGTTTTGACAGGGGAACTAATGAAAAACTGTTTTTT. Its protein product is CASSFDRGTNEKLFF.

On this clonotype itself: At one of its ends the junction is not consistent with the germline gene, which may arise from a read error. The rearrangement joins TRBV4-1 to TRBJ2-1; D is undetermined. The CDR3 loop spans 16 amino acids. Germline V gives CDR1 MGHRA, CDR2 YSYEKL. CDR3 sequence: CASSQGRRSSYNGQFF. In DNA form, the CDR3 reads TGCGCCAGCAGCCAAGGCAGACGGAGCTCCTACAATGGGCAGTTCTTC.

The rearrangement links TRBV27 to TRBJ1-4, with 8 bases lining up with TRBD1. J was trimmed by 8 bases and V by 7 bases; bases with no gene match: 24. Germline V gene data show CDR1 as MNHEY and CDR2 as SMNVEV (reference sequence). This CDR3 is built from 19 residues. The CDR3 nucleotides read TGTGCCAGCACTCCCTCTGCGGACAGGGTGTTCTGGCCTAGCGAAAAACTGTTTTTT. Amino acid sequence: CASTPSADRVFWPSEKLFF.

In this sample, this clonotype turned up a few times. This chain uses TRBV3-1 with TRBJ2-5, with 12 bases that match TRBD2. CDR3 length: 14 residues. V gave up 4 bases and J gave up 13 bases; unmatched junction bases: 10. Germline-derived CDR1 and CDR2 are LGHDT and YNNKEL (reference sequence). The CDR3 here is CASSPPSGGAVSYF. Here the CDR3 DNA reads TGTGCCAGCAGCCCGCCTAGCGGGGGGGCCGTTTCGTACTTC.

The chain employs TRBV7-8 and TRBJ2-1; TRBD2 agrees at 7 bases. Germline V gives CDR1 SGHVS, CDR2 FQNEAQ. J lost 3 bases, V lost 5 bases, and 7 bases had no gene match. This CDR3 has 15 amino acids. The CDR3 DNA is TGTGCCAGCAGCACACGGGCTAGCGGCTACAATGAGCAGTTCTTC. This codes for CASSTRASGYNEQFF.

The genes are TRBV6-2 or TRBV6-3 and TRBJ2-3; the D gene is possibly TRBD2 (6 bases). CDR1 and CDR2 (germline): MNHEY, SVGEGT. The CDR3 spans 15 residues. The germline V and J ends were trimmed by 0 bases and 5 bases, with 12 bases remaining between them. CDR3 nucleotide sequence: TGTGCCAGCAGTTACTCGAACGGGAGAAAAGATACGCAGTATTTT. Its translation: CASSYSNGRKDTQYF.

Only a few counts were recorded for this clonotype. The CDR3, as DNA: TGTGCCAGCAGTCCTTCACAGGGCCGGTATGGCTACACCTTC. Encoded protein: CASSPSQGRYGYTF. J is TRBJ1-2 and V is TRBV27; D is possibly TRBD1 (6 bases). Trimming removed 5 bases at V and 5 bases at J, with 15 bases between. The length of the CDR3 is 14 residues. The V gene's germline CDR1 is MNHEY and CDR2 SMNVEV (reference sequence).

The chain is built from TRBV7-9 and TRBJ2-3; 11 bases are a match to TRBD2. Looked up from germline, CDR1 is SEHNR and CDR2 is FQNEAQ (reference sequence). The CDR3 loop spans 15 amino acids. The V gene end was trimmed by 5 bases and the J gene end by 5 bases; junction bases not matched to a gene: 6. CDR3 sequence reads: CASSGRLAGIDTQYF. The CDR3 nucleotides read TGTGCCAGCAGCGGCCGACTAGCGGGGATAGATACGCAGTATTTT. Using reference TRBV7-9 and TRBJ2-3 for the parts outside the CDR3, the full variable domain is DTGVSQNPRHKITKRGQNVTFRCDPISEHNRLYWYRQTLGQGPEFLTYFQNEAQLEKSRLLSDRFSAERPKGSFSTLEIQRTEQGDSAMYLCASSGRLAGIDTQYFGPGTRLTVL.

This clonotype appeared a few times. The chain is built from TRBV5-1 and TRBJ2-3; tentative D call: TRBD2 (7 bases). The V gene lost 1 base and the J gene lost 3 bases, with 18 bases spanning the gap. CDR3 length: 17 amino acids. The germline V gene has CDR1 SGHRS and CDR2 YFSETQ. CDR3 sequence reads: CASSLLVGGQGTDTQYF. CDR3 bases: TGCGCCAGCAGCTTGTTGGTGGGGGGGCAAGGTACAGATACGCAGTATTTT.

This chain joins TRBV20-1 and TRBJ2-5, with D perhaps TRBD2 (6 bases). The CDR3 is 16 residues long. V was pared by 0 bases and J by 9 bases, with 23 bases between. Germline V lookup: CDR1 DFQATT, CDR2 SNEGSKA (reference sequence). The CDR3 nucleotides read TGCAGTGCTAGAGATAGTGGCAGGGTGGTTGGGGAGGCCCAGTACTTC. Residues: CSARDSGRVVGEAQYF.

This clonotype appeared a few times. The chain has TRBV10-3 and TRBJ2-3; tentatively, D is TRBD1 or TRBD2 (6 bases each). CDR1 and CDR2 from the germline V gene are ENHRY and SYGVKD. Trimming shortened V by 2 bases and J by 0 bases, and 15 bases separated the two germline ends. The CDR3 contains 17 residues. Here the CDR3 DNA reads TGTGCCATCAGTGAGCCAAAAGGGGGGACTAGCACAGATACGCAGTATTTT. This gives the protein CAISEPKGGTSTDTQYF.

The chain couples TRBV29-1 to TRBJ2-3; TRBD1 agrees at 7 bases. The CDR3 is made up of 15 amino acids. CDR1 and CDR2 (germline): SQVTM, ANQGSEA. V lost 3 bases, J lost 0 bases, and 6 bases stayed unmatched. The CDR3 loop is CSVEGTETSTDTQYF. The CDR3 nucleotides read TGCAGCGTTGAGGGGACAGAGACTAGCACAGATACGCAGTATTTT.

As regards this clonotype: It may be a read error: a sequence one base away is much more abundant. This CDR3 is CACSDRGEQYF. As DNA, the CDR3 is TGTGCCTGCAGTGACAGGGGCGAGCAGTACTTC. This chain links TRBV25-1 with TRBJ2-7; 8 nucleotides align to TRBD1. Germline lookup yields CDR1 MGHDK and CDR2 SYGVNS. The CDR3 totals 11 residues.